Below, 25 T cell receptor beta chains from the same sample are listed, as sequenced in a study of cytomegalovirus exposure and HLA in healthy donors. The repertoire was sequenced with immunoSEQ multiplex PCR; TCRdb's copy has only in-frame clones and lacks some. The table records about 82,000 clones, roughly 94% of them present only once. The sample consisted of PBMCs. The receptors were sampled from a woman aged 18-29 years in good health and CMV-seronegative.

This clone was found once. The chain recombines TRBV4-3 with TRBJ2-7; D is perhaps TRBD1 (5 bases). Trimming removed 2 bases from V and 1 base from J, with 12 bases in between. CDR1 LGHNA and CDR2 YSLEER come from the germline V gene. The CDR3 covers 15 residues. CDR3 DNA: TGCGCCAGCAGCCAATTCAGGGCAGGGTCCTACGAGCAGTACTTC. The encoded protein is CASSQFRAGSYEQYF.

The chain links TRBV10-3 to TRBJ1-2, with 7 bases fitting TRBD1. The junction had 6 bases not matched to a gene; V was cut back by 8 bases and J by 3 bases. Germline CDR1 ENHRY, CDR2 SYGVKD. The CDR3 totals 13 residues. CDR3 sequence: CAIAQGTDYGYTF. The CDR3 DNA follows: TGTGCCATCGCACAGGGGACAGACTATGGCTACACCTTC.

This clone was detected only once. CDR3 residues: CASRRQGTQYF. The CDR3 nucleotides are TGTGCCAGCAGGCGACAGGGGACCCAGTACTTC. The chain recombines TRBV6-5 with TRBJ2-5, with 7 bases identical to TRBD1. This CDR3 spans 11 amino acids. V dropped 6 bases and J dropped 7; count of bases not matched to a gene: 2. Germline V gene sequence: CDR1 MNHEY, CDR2 SVGAGI.

This clone was picked up a small number of times. The V and J genes are TRBV30 and TRBJ1-5; D unclear. From germline, CDR1 is GTSNPN and CDR2 SVGIG (reference sequence). This CDR3 comprises 13 residues. V was trimmed by 5 bases and J by 0 bases, leaving 8 bases between them. The CDR3 protein is CAWGRDSNQPQHF. The CDR3 DNA follows: TGTGCCTGGGGCCGGGATAGCAATCAGCCCCAGCATTTT.

V gene TRBV6-6 combines with J gene TRBJ1-2; tentative D call: TRBD1 (6 bases). Germline V gives CDR1 MNHNY, CDR2 SVGAGI (reference sequence). The CDR3 is 12 residues long. Trimming took off 6 bases at V and 4 bases at J, with 9 bases between the two ends. The CDR3 nucleotides read TGTGCCAGCAGCCTGGACAGCTATGGCTACACCTTC. Protein: CASSLDSYGYTF.

The V call is TRBV6-1, the J call TRBJ2-4; 9 bases align to TRBD2. V dropped 7 bases and J dropped 6; count of bases not matched to a gene: 4. The CDR3 extends over 13 amino acids. Germline-derived CDR1 and CDR2 are MNHNS and SASEGT. CDR3: CASTILAGNIQYF. The CDR3 DNA sequence: TGTGCCAGCACCATACTAGCGGGAAACATTCAGTACTTC.

The gene calls are TRBV5-4 and TRBJ2-6; maybe TRBD2 (6 bases). V was trimmed by 2 bases and J by 0 bases, leaving 6 bases between them. Germline CDR1 reads SGHNT; CDR2 reads YYREEE (reference sequence). The CDR3 covers 15 residues. CDR3 DNA sequence: TGTGCCAGCAGCTTCGGGGGCTCTGGGGCCAACGTCCTGACTTTC. It specifies CASSFGGSGANVLTF.

The rearrangement joins TRBV11-2 to TRBJ2-4; 7 bases line up with TRBD2. V lost 2 bases, J lost 0 bases, and 7 bases stayed unmatched. The germline gives CDR1 SGHAT, CDR2 FQNNGV. The CDR3 contains 17 residues. The CDR3 spells CASSLLRGELAKNIQYF. DNA for the CDR3: TGTGCCAGCAGCTTACTTCGGGGGGAGCTAGCCAAAAACATTCAGTACTTC. Drawing the rest from reference TRBV11-2 and TRBJ2-4, the complete variable domain is EAGVAQSPRYKIIEKRQSVAFWCNPISGHATLYWYQQILGQGPKLLIQFQNNGVVDDSQLPKDRFSAERLKGVDSTLKIQPAKLEDSAVYLCASSLLRGELAKNIQYFGAGTRLSVL.

The gene calls are TRBV28 and TRBJ2-2, with TRBD2 matching over 8 bases. The length of the CDR3 is 15 residues. Trimming removed 6 bases from V and 8 bases from J; junction bases left unmatched: 11. The germline V gene has CDR1 MDHEN and CDR2 SYDVKM. The CDR3 reads CASRLAGPRVGELFF. DNA for the CDR3: TGTGCCAGCAGGCTAGCGGGCCCTCGAGTAGGGGAGCTGTTTTTT.

The chain carries TRBV7-9 and TRBJ1-5; tentative D call: TRBD1 (6 bases). The CDR3 is 16 amino acids. Trimming shortened V by 5 bases and J by 1 base, and 15 bases separated the two germline ends. From germline, CDR1 is SEHNR and CDR2 FQNEAQ (reference sequence). CDR3 coding DNA: TGTGCCAGCAGCGGCAAGGACAGTTTCAGCAATCAGCCCCAGCATTTT. This sequence encodes CASSGKDSFSNQPQHF. The full variable domain, its missing parts supplied by reference TRBV7-9 and TRBJ1-5, is DTGVSQNPRHKITKRGQNVTFRCDPISEHNRLYWYRQTLGQGPEFLTYFQNEAQLEKSRLLSDRFSAERPKGSFSTLEIQRTEQGDSAMYLCASSGKDSFSNQPQHFGDGTRLSIL.

The J gene is TRBJ2-7, the V gene TRBV5-6; 7 bases align to TRBD2. The CDR3 extends over 15 amino acids. Germline CDR1 reads SGHDT; CDR2 reads YYEEEE. Germline trimming cut 4 bases from V and 12 bases from J; bases unmatched to any gene: 19. The CDR3 sequence is CASSRRASGKGEWYF. The CDR3 region has the DNA TGTGCCAGCAGCCGACGGGCTAGCGGAAAAGGGGAGTGGTACTTC.

The V and J genes are TRBV5-1 and TRBJ2-3; no reliable D call. The CDR3 is made up of 15 amino acids. The ends were cut back, 2 bases at V and 5 bases at J, with 15 bases in the middle. The germline gives CDR1 SGHRS, CDR2 YFSETQ. CDR3: CASSFSTSGVDTQYF. The DNA for the CDR3 is TGCGCCAGCAGCTTCTCTACAAGTGGAGTAGATACGCAGTATTTT.

V gene TRBV6-1 combines with J gene TRBJ1-2, with TRBD1 identical over 12 bases. Germline V lookup: CDR1 MNHNS, CDR2 SASEGT. V lost 6 bases to trimming and J lost 4 bases; unmatched junction nucleotides: 3. The CDR3 totals 14 residues. The CDR3 spells CASRGQGAIYGYTF. The CDR3 nucleotides are TGTGCCAGCAGGGGACAGGGGGCCATCTATGGCTACACCTTC.

The V gene is TRBV10-3, the J gene TRBJ2-7; TRBD1 agrees at 11 bases. The CDR3 runs 19 residues. The ends lost 7 bases at V and 2 bases at J; junction bases unmatched: 19. Germline CDR1 and CDR2: ENHRY and SYGVKD. Here the CDR3 reads CAITTSGQGAGGSTYEQYF. In DNA form, the CDR3 reads TGTGCCATCACCACCTCCGGACAGGGGGCGGGCGGGTCTACCTACGAGCAGTACTTC.

This rearrangement joins TRBV6-6 to TRBJ1-1; tentative D call: TRBD1 (6 bases). CDR1 is MNHNY and CDR2 is SVGAGI in the germline V gene (reference sequence). Trimming removed 4 bases from V and 1 base from J, with 13 bases in between. CDR3 length: 15 amino acids. The CDR3 bases are TGTGCCAGCAGTTCCCCGGGACAAAAGAACACTGAAGCTTTCTTT. Encoded protein: CASSSPGQKNTEAFF.

The chain joins TRBV7-9 to TRBJ2-7; D is possibly TRBD1 (6 bases). With 3 bases removed from V and 4 bases from J, the gap between germline ends came to 16 bases. Germline CDR1 SEHNR, CDR2 FQNEAQ (reference sequence). The CDR3 sequence is 15 residues long. This CDR3 is CASSLDGTRSYEQYF. The CDR3 coding sequence is TGTGCCAGCAGCTTGGACGGGACACGATCGTACGAGCAGTACTTC. Full variable domain (missing parts from reference TRBV7-9 and TRBJ2-7): DTGVSQNPRHKITKRGQNVTFRCDPISEHNRLYWYRQTLGQGPEFLTYFQNEAQLEKSRLLSDRFSAERPKGSFSTLEIQRTEQGDSAMYLCASSLDGTRSYEQYFGPGTRLTVT.

Here the CDR3 reads CAIKTVRGPEQYF. In DNA, the CDR3 is TGTGCCATCAAAACGGTCAGGGGGCCCGAGCAGTACTTC. V and J are TRBV10-3 and TRBJ2-7, with 8 bases matching TRBD1. Looked up from germline, CDR1 is ENHRY and CDR2 is SYGVKD. The V segment lost 7 bases and the J segment 6 bases; nucleotides outside the gene matches: 8. This CDR3 region has 13 residues.

J is TRBJ2-7 and V is TRBV9, with D perhaps matching TRBD2 (5 bases). Trimming left V 6 bases short and J 5 bases short, with 15 bases between. Germline V gene lookup returns CDR1 SGDLS and CDR2 YYNGEE. CDR3 length: 13 residues. CDR3 sequence (DNA): TGTGCCAGCACTCCGGGATTAGCAGACGAGCAGTACTTC. Translation: CASTPGLADEQYF.

V gene TRBV13 combines with J gene TRBJ2-6, with 7 bases fitting TRBD1. From germline, CDR1 is PRHDT and CDR2 FYEKMQ (reference sequence). The CDR3 is 19 residues long. Trimming removed 5 bases from V and 4 bases from J; junction bases left unmatched: 17. CDR3 sequence (DNA): TGTGCCAGCAGCCCCCGACAGGGTAAAAGGTATAAAGGGGCCAACGTCCTGACTTTC. Its translation is CASSPRQGKRYKGANVLTF.

V is TRBV6-4 and J is TRBJ2-3, with D possibly being TRBD2 (7 bases). The CDR3 is 16 residues long. Trimming took off 6 bases at V and 6 bases at J, with 22 bases between the two ends. Germline CDR1 and CDR2: MRHNA and SNTAGT. The CDR3: CASSRGDSTGSDTQYF. In DNA, the CDR3 is TGTGCCAGCAGCCGGGGGGACTCCACAGGGTCGGATACGCAGTATTTT.

The chain carries TRBV2 and TRBJ2-4; unclear D gene. Trimming left V 4 bases short and J 1 base short, with 5 bases between. Germline V gene sequence: CDR1 SNHLY, CDR2 FYNNEI. The length of the CDR3 is 13 residues. The CDR3, as DNA: TGTGCCAGCAGTGCCTCTGCCAAAAACATTCAGTACTTC. Protein sequence: CASSASAKNIQYF.

This chain uses TRBV29-1 with TRBJ1-1; 7 nucleotides line up with TRBD1. The CDR3 is 16 residues long. V lost 7 bases, J lost 1 base, and 15 bases stayed unmatched. Germline V gives CDR1 SQVTM, CDR2 ANQGSEA. The CDR3 region is CSAEGGLDRANTEAFF. DNA of the CDR3: TGCAGCGCCGAGGGAGGCCTTGACAGGGCGAACACTGAAGCTTTCTTT.

The CDR3 is CASSNRGLYEQYF. The CDR3 coding sequence is TGCGCCAGCAGCAACAGGGGCCTCTACGAGCAGTACTTC. The chain couples TRBV4-3 to TRBJ2-7, with TRBD1 matching 7 bases. J gave up 3 bases and V 5 bases, and 4 bases lay outside the gene matches. Per germline, CDR1 LGHNA and CDR2 YSLEER. The CDR3 length is 13 residues.

The chain couples TRBV2 to TRBJ2-5, with D possibly matching TRBD2 (5 bases). V was shortened by 8 bases and J by 0 bases, with 7 bases between the two germline ends. This CDR3 is 12 amino acids long. Per the germline V gene, CDR1 is SNHLY and CDR2 is FYNNEI. CDR3 amino acids: CASLTNQETQYF. The CDR3 DNA reads as TGTGCCAGCTTGACTAACCAAGAGACCCAGTACTTC.

The V and J genes are TRBV5-1 and TRBJ1-1; D possibly corresponds to TRBD1 (6 bases). Trimming took 4 bases from V and 11 from J, leaving 18 bases between them. This CDR3 contains 13 residues. Germline V gene lookup returns CDR1 SGHRS and CDR2 YFSETQ. CDR3 sequence: CASSDRSGTWAFF. The CDR3 coding sequence is TGCGCCAGCAGCGACCGTTCCGGGACATGGGCTTTCTTT.